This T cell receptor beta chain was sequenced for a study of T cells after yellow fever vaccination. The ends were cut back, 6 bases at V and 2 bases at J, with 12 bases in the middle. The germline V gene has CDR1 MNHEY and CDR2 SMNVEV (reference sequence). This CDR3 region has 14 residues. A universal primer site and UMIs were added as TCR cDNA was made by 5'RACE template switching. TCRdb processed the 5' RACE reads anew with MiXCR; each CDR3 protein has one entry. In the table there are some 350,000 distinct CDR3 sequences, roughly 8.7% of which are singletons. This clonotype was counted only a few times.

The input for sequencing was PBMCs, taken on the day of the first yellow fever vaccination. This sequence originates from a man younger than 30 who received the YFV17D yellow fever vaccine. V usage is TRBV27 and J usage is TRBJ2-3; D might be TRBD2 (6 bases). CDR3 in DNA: TGTGCCAGCAGCACGACTAGGCTCACAGATACGCAGTATTTT. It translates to CASSTTRLTDTQYF.